Listed here are 2 T cell receptor beta chains from one sample, sequenced in a study of cytomegalovirus exposure and HLA in healthy donors. Researchers ran the PCR with 60 Vbeta and 13 Jbeta primers. Some clones are missing from TCRdb's copy, which holds only in-frame ones; the method was immunoSEQ multiplex PCR. Among 200,000 to 250,000 clones listed, over 70% were seen once. Sequencing input: PBMCs. These receptor sequences come from a woman in her fifties or sixties in good health and CMV-seropositive.

The chain links TRBV6-1 to TRBJ2-7; 8 nucleotides align to TRBD2. CDR1 is MNHNS and CDR2 is SASEGT in the germline V gene. The J segment lost 7 bases and the V segment lost 4 bases, leaving 3 bases of the junction unmatched. The CDR3 is 12 amino acids. CDR3 region: CASSGLASEQYF. CDR3 in DNA: TGTGCCAGCAGTGGACTAGCGAGTGAGCAGTACTTC.

The chain has TRBV2 and TRBJ2-5, with TRBD2 identical over 8 bases. The assigned J gene may be wrong: the sequence end matches TRBJ2-7 better. CDR1 is SNHLY, CDR2 FYNNEI, per germline. The length of the CDR3 is 15 residues. CDR3 DNA: TGTGCCAGCAGTGAAGGGACTAGCTCCACCTACGAGCAGTACTTC. Its translation: CASSEGTSSTYEQYF.